These 27 T cell receptor beta chains were all obtained from the same sample, sequenced in a study of blood T cell repertoires in COVID-19. Clones were sequenced by immunoSEQ multiplex PCR, and TCRdb holds only the in-frame ones, with some missing. The sample yields approximately 180,000 clones, 60% to 80% seen once. Sequencing input: peripheral blood. The receptors stem from an older woman with acute or convalescent COVID-19.

This clone was counted once. The chain combines TRBV5-4 with TRBJ1-4, with no clear D. The CDR3 consists of 16 residues. V shed 4 bases and J shed 5 bases, with 18 bases lying between them. In germline, CDR1 is SGHNT, CDR2 YYREEE (reference sequence). CDR3 amino acids: CASSPSLPVKNEKLFF. In DNA form, the CDR3 reads TGTGCCAGCAGCCCCTCGCTACCCGTTAAAAATGAAAAACTGTTTTTT.

The gene calls are TRBV25-1 and TRBJ1-2; D remains ambiguous. Trimming stripped 0 bases from V and 4 bases from J, with 12 bases between. CDR1 MGHDK and CDR2 SYGVNS come from the germline V gene. The CDR3 is 15 residues long. CDR3 loop: CASSEYAGLGYGYTF. CDR3 bases: TGTGCCAGCAGTGAATACGCAGGACTGGGCTATGGCTACACCTTC.

In regard to this clone: Mismatch with germline at one junction end may stem from a read error. The chain is built from TRBV19 and TRBJ2-1, with 14 bases aligning to TRBD2. The CDR3 loop spans 14 amino acids. Germline values: CDR1 LNHDA, CDR2 SQIVND (reference sequence). The CDR3 spells CASRPGLAGDEKFF. The CDR3 bases are TGTGCCAGCCGCCCGGGACTAGCGGGAGATGAGAAGTTCTTC.

This chain connects TRBV10-2 to TRBJ2-5; possibly TRBD2 for D (7 bases). The CDR3 totals 13 residues. Germline V lookup: CDR1 WSHSY, CDR2 SAAADI. The V end was cut by 6 bases, the J end by 3 bases, with 11 bases between. This CDR3 is CASRGAGEETQYF. For the CDR3, the DNA is TGCGCCAGCAGGGGGGCGGGAGAAGAGACCCAGTACTTC.

As to this clone: The sample holds other DNA sequences that translate to the same CDR3. V and J are TRBV5-6 and TRBJ2-3; 7 positions match TRBD2. V was clipped by 1 base and J by 3 bases; unmatched bases: 11. The CDR3 loop spans 17 amino acids. CDR1 is SGHDT and CDR2 is YYEEEE in the germline V gene. The CDR3 nucleotides are TGTGCCAGCAGCTTGAGGGTTGTGACTAGCAATACAGATACGCAGTATTTT. It is translated as CASSLRVVTSNTDTQYF.

V usage is TRBV19 and J usage is TRBJ1-2, with a possible D match to TRBD1 (6 bases). This CDR3 spans 14 amino acids. The V gene lost 6 bases and the J gene lost 2 bases, with 13 bases spanning the gap. CDR1 and CDR2 (germline): LNHDA, SQIVND (reference sequence). The CDR3 bases are TGTGCCAGTAGCACACAGGGATCGAACTATGGCTACACCTTC. It translates to CASSTQGSNYGYTF.

The chain uses TRBV12-3 or TRBV12-4 and TRBJ1-1; the D gene is possibly TRBD1 (6 bases). The CDR3 is 11 residues long. The ends were cut back, 5 bases at V and 7 bases at J, with 8 bases in the middle. CDR3 region: CASSQGNEAFF. The CDR3 coding sequence is TGTGCCAGCAGTCAGGGGAATGAAGCTTTCTTT.

V usage is TRBV5-5 and J usage is TRBJ1-1; 8 bases match TRBD1. CDR3 length: 15 residues. Germline CDR1 SGHKS, CDR2 YYEKEE (reference sequence). V trimming: 1 base; J trimming: 6 bases; junction bases outside the gene matches: 8. For the CDR3, the DNA is TGTGCCAGCAGCTTGACCATCGGACAGGGTCCTGAAGCTTTCTTT. Amino acids: CASSLTIGQGPEAFF.

The chain uses TRBV19 and TRBJ1-5; D gene ambiguous. Trimming stripped 10 bases from V and 4 bases from J, with 23 bases between. The CDR3 extends over 16 amino acids. Germline V CDR1 and CDR2: LNHDA, SQIVND (reference sequence). CDR3 in amino acids: CATSPRRGRNNQPQHF. CDR3 in DNA: TGTGCCACCTCTCCCCGACGAGGCAGAAATAATCAGCCCCAGCATTTT.

The table lists this clone with a few counts. The V gene is TRBV5-4, the J gene TRBJ1-5; perhaps TRBD1 as D (6 bases). The V end was cut by 2 bases, the J end by 7 bases, with 13 bases between. The germline gives CDR1 SGHNT, CDR2 YYREEE (reference sequence). This CDR3 contains 14 residues. CDR3 DNA sequence: TGTGCCAGCAGCTTCGGTGGACAGCAACAGCCCCAGCATTTT. Its translation is CASSFGGQQQPQHF.

The V gene is TRBV29-1, the J gene TRBJ2-5; weak D call: TRBD2 (5 bases). The CDR3 totals 12 residues. V was shortened by 4 bases and J by 2 bases, with 8 bases between the two germline ends. Per germline, CDR1 SQVTM and CDR2 ANQGSEA. The CDR3 DNA is TGCAGCGTTGGGACTGCACAAGAGACCCAGTACTTC. Its translation is CSVGTAQETQYF.

The chain recombines TRBV6-2 or TRBV6-3 with TRBJ1-5, with D perhaps matching TRBD1 (6 bases). Germline assignment: CDR1 MNHEY and CDR2 SVGEGT. The CDR3 covers 15 residues. Deletions cut 5 bases from V and 5 bases from J, with 16 bases between. The CDR3 coding sequence is TGTGCCAGCAGTCCCATCCGGGGGGCCTATCAGCCCCAGCATTTT. This sequence encodes CASSPIRGAYQPQHF.

This chain joins TRBV24-1 and TRBJ1-1, with D possibly being TRBD1 (5 bases). V was clipped by 5 bases and J by 1 base, with 10 bases between them. Per germline, CDR1 KGHDR and CDR2 SFDVKD. This CDR3 is 14 amino acids long. CDR3 loop: CATSAGHPNTEAFF. DNA of the CDR3: TGTGCCACCAGTGCAGGGCACCCGAACACTGAAGCTTTCTTT.

The table lists this clone with a few counts. J is TRBJ2-4 and V is TRBV7-9; 9 bases match TRBD2. V trimming: 1 base; J trimming: 7 bases; junction bases outside the gene matches: 8. Germline V gene sequence: CDR1 SEHNR, CDR2 FQNEAQ (reference sequence). The CDR3 is made up of 16 amino acids. CDR3 sequence (DNA): TGTGCCAGCAGCTTAGACCAGACTAGCGGAGGTAACATTCAGTACTTC. The encoded protein is CASSLDQTSGGNIQYF.

The chain employs TRBV6-1 and TRBJ2-7; D is undetermined. The CDR3 is 15 residues long. Germline assignment: CDR1 MNHNS and CDR2 SASEGT. With 2 bases removed from V and 0 bases from J, the gap between germline ends came to 11 bases. The CDR3 reads CASSEQIRFSYEQYF. Written as DNA, the CDR3 is TGTGCCAGCAGTGAACAGATACGTTTCTCCTACGAGCAGTACTTC.

The rearrangement uses TRBV5-1 and TRBJ2-7; a possible D gene is TRBD2 (6 bases). This CDR3 is built from 14 residues. Trimming pared 5 bases from V and 4 bases from J, leaving 16 bases between. CDR1 is SGHRS, CDR2 YFSETQ, per germline. As DNA, the CDR3 is TGCGCCAGCAGAACCGGGACTTCGGGATACGAGCAGTACTTC. It codes for CASRTGTSGYEQYF.

A note on this clone: Additional DNA sequences in this sample encode the identical CDR3. The genes are TRBV5-1 and TRBJ2-7; D remains ambiguous. V was cut by 5 bases and J by 3 bases, with 6 bases left in between. CDR1 is SGHRS and CDR2 is YFSETQ in the germline V gene. The CDR3 covers 11 residues. CDR3 in amino acids: CASSSHYEQYF. In DNA, the CDR3 is TGCGCCAGCAGTTCCCACTACGAGCAGTACTTC.

This chain links TRBV12-5 with TRBJ2-3, with 7 bases fitting TRBD2. The length of the CDR3 is 19 residues. Germline V CDR1 and CDR2: LGHNT, FRNRAP. J lost 0 bases, V lost 6 bases, and 18 bases had no gene match. The CDR3 nucleotides are TGTGCTAGTGGGGGCACGGGGGGTAAAGCGGGTTCTAGCACAGATACGCAGTATTTT. As protein: CASGGTGGKAGSSTDTQYF.

The J gene is TRBJ2-7, the V gene TRBV27, with 11 bases aligning to TRBD2. This CDR3 contains 14 residues. The germline V gene has CDR1 MNHEY and CDR2 SMNVEV (reference sequence). V trimming: 6 bases; J trimming: 7 bases; junction bases outside the gene matches: 8. In nucleotides, the CDR3 is TGTGCCAGCAGACAACTAGCGGGAGTTTCTGAGCAGTACTTC. Translating gives CASRQLAGVSEQYF.

V usage is TRBV14 and J usage is TRBJ1-3; TRBD1 matches at 7 bases. The CDR3 spans 16 residues. Germline lookup yields CDR1 SGHDN and CDR2 FVKESK. V dropped 4 bases and J dropped 4; count of bases not matched to a gene: 10. CDR3 sequence: CASSLPGQAWGNTIYF. The CDR3 nucleotides read TGTGCCAGCAGCCTCCCCGGACAGGCCTGGGGAAACACCATATATTTT.

The chain couples TRBV11-2 to TRBJ2-2, with 7 bases fitting TRBD2. CDR3 length equals 14 residues. V trimming: 5 bases; J trimming: 2 bases; junction bases outside the gene matches: 2. Per the germline V gene, CDR1 is SGHAT and CDR2 is FQNNGV. The CDR3 DNA reads as TGTGCCAGCAGCCTGGGACTAAACACCGGGGAGCTGTTTTTT. It specifies CASSLGLNTGELFF.

The chain has TRBV4-1 and TRBJ2-7; D is undetermined. This CDR3 spans 15 amino acids. The germline V gene encodes CDR1 MGHRA and CDR2 YSYEKL. V gave up 1 base and J gave up 2 bases, with 12 bases separating them. Here the CDR3 reads CASSQGWRNPYEQYF. As DNA, the CDR3 is TGCGCCAGCAGCCAAGGGTGGCGGAACCCCTACGAGCAGTACTTC.

The chain combines TRBV7-9 with TRBJ1-4; 7 nucleotides line up with TRBD1. V shed 3 bases, J shed 5 bases, and the junction held 9 bases outside the gene matches. The CDR3 totals 16 residues. Germline V gene data show CDR1 as SEHNR and CDR2 as FQNEAQ (reference sequence). CDR3 protein: CASSFGLGQRNEKLFF. CDR3 in DNA: TGTGCCAGCAGCTTCGGTTTGGGACAGAGGAATGAAAAACTGTTTTTT.

This chain joins TRBV19 and TRBJ2-5; 7 nucleotides align to TRBD1. CDR3 length equals 13 residues. The germline gives CDR1 LNHDA, CDR2 SQIVND (reference sequence). J gave up 5 bases and V 9 bases, and 9 bases lay outside the gene matches. The CDR3 DNA reads as TGTGCCAGCACTACAGGGGTTGGCGAGACCCAGTACTTC. It specifies CASTTGVGETQYF.

This rearrangement joins TRBV7-6 to TRBJ2-5, with D perhaps TRBD2 (6 bases). This CDR3 has 15 amino acids. In germline, CDR1 is SGHVS, CDR2 FNYEAQ. V was pared by 0 bases and J by 5 bases, with 13 bases between. The CDR3 spells CASSLASSALETQYF. For the CDR3, the DNA is TGTGCCAGCAGCTTAGCTTCTAGCGCTTTGGAGACCCAGTACTTC.

As DNA, the CDR3 is TGCGCCTCTTGTTATACGAGGGACATTTCGGAAGAAGCTTTCTTT. Amino acids: CASCYTRDISEEAFF. This sequence joins TRBV10-2 and TRBJ1-1; a possible D gene is TRBD1 (6 bases). The ends were cut back, 11 bases at V and 8 bases at J, with 27 bases in the middle. This CDR3 region has 15 residues. CDR1 is WSHSY, CDR2 SAAADI, per germline.

The rearrangement links TRBV18 to TRBJ2-1; 7 bases are shared with TRBD2. Germline loops: CDR1 KGHSH, CDR2 LQKENI. The CDR3 extends over 15 amino acids. V lost 2 bases to trimming and J lost 10 bases; unmatched junction nucleotides: 11. The CDR3 spells CASSPRAGSASEQFF. For the CDR3, the DNA is TGTGCCAGCTCACCAAGAGCGGGGTCCGCCTCGGAGCAGTTCTTC.